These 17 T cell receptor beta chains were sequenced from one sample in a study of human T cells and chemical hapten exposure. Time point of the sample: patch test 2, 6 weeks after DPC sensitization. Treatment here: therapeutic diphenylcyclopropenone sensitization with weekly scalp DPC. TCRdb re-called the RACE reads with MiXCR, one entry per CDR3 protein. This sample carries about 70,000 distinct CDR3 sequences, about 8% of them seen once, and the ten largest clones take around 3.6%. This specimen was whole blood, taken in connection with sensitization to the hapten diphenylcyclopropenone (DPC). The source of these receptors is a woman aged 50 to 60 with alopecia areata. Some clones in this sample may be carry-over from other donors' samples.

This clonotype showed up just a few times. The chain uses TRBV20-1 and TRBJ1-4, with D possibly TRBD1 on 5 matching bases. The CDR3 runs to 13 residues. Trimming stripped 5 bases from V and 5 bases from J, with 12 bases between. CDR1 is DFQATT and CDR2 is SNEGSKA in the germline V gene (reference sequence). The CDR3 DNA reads TGCAGTGCTCGCCGGACAAGGAATGAAAAACTGTTTTTT. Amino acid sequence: CSARRTRNEKLFF.

CDR3 in amino acids: CASTSPGRMNTEAFF. DNA of the CDR3: TGTGCCAGCACCTCCCCCGGACGGATGAACACTGAAGCTTTCTTT. This chain links TRBV27 with TRBJ1-1; no firm D call. V was pared by 7 bases and J by 0 bases, with 15 bases between. CDR1 MNHEY and CDR2 SMNVEV come from the germline V gene (reference sequence). The length of the CDR3 is 15 residues.

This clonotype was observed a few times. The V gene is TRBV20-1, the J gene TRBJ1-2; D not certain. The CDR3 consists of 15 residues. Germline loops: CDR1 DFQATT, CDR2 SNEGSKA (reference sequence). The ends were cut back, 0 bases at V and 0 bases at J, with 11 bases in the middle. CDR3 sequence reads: CSARDSTKANYGYTF. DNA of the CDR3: TGCAGTGCTAGAGATTCAACAAAAGCTAACTATGGCTACACCTTC.

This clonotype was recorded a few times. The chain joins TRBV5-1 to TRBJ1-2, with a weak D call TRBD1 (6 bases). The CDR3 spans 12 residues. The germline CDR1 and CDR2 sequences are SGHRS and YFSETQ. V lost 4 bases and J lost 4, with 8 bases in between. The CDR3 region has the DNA TGCGCCAGCAGCGCGGACAGCTATGGCTACACCTTC. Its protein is CASSADSYGYTF.

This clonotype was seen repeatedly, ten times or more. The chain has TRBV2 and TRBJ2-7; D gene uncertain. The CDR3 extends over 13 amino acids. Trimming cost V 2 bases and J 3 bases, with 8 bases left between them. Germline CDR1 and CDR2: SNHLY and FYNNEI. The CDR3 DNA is TGTGCCAGCAGTGAACGAGGTTACTACGAGCAGTACTTC. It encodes CASSERGYYEQYF. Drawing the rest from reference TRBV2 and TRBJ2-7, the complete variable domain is EPEVTQTPSHQVTQMGQEVILRCVPISNHLYFYWYRQILGQKVEFLVSFYNNEISEKSEIFDDQFSVERPDGSNFTLKIRSTKLEDSAMYFCASSERGYYEQYFGPGTRLTVT.

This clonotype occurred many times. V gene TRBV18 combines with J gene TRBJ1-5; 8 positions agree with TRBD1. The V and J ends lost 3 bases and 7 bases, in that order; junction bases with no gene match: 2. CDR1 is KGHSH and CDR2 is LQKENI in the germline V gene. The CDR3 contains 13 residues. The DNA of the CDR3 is TGTGCCAGCTCACCCACAGGGGGGCAGCCCCAGCATTTT. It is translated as CASSPTGGQPQHF.

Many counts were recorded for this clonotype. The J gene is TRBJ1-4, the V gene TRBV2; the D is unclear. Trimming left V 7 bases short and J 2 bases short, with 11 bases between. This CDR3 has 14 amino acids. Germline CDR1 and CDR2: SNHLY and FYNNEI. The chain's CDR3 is CASTYGSTNEKLFF. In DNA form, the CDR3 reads TGTGCCAGCACTTACGGTTCGACTAATGAAAAACTGTTTTTT.

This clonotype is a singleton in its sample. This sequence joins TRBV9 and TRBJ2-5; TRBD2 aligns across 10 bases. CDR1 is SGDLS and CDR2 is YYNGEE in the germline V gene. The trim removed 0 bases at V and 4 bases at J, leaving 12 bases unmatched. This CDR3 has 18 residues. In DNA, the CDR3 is TGTGCCAGCAGCGTAGGGCCTAGCGGGAGAGGCGCCTTAGAGACCCAGTACTTC. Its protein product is CASSVGPSGRGALETQYF.

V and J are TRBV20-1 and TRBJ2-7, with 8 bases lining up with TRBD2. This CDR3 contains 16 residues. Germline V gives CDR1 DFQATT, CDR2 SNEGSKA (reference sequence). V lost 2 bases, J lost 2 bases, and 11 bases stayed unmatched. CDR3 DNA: TGCAGTGCTAGATGGGCGGGAGGCCTTTTTACCTACGAGCAGTACTTC. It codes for CSARWAGGLFTYEQYF.

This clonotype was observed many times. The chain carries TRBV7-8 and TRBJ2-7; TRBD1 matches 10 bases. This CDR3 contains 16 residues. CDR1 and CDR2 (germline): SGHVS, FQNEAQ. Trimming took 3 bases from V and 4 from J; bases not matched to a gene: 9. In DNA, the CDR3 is TGTGCCAGCAGCTTTGCCGGGACAGGGGAGGAGTACGAGCAGTACTTC. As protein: CASSFAGTGEEYEQYF.

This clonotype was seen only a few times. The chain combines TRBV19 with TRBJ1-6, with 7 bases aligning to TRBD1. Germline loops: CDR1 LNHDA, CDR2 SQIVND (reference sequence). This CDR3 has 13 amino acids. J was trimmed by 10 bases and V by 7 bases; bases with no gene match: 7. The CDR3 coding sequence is TGTGCCAGTACCTATCAGGGGGACTCACCCCTCCACTTT. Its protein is CASTYQGDSPLHF.

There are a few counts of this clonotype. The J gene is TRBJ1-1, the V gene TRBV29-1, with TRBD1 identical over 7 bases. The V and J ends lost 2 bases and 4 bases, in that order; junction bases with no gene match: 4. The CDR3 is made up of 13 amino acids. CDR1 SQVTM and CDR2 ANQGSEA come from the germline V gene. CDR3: CSVERAGGTEAFF. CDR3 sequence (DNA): TGCAGCGTTGAACGGGCAGGGGGCACTGAAGCTTTCTTT. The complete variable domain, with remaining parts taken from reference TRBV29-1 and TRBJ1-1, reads SAVISQKPSRDICQRGTSLTIQCQVDSQVTMMFWYRQQPGQSLTLIATANQGSEATYESGFVIDKFPISRPNLTFSTLTVSNMSPEDSSIYLCSVERAGGTEAFFGQGTRLTVV.

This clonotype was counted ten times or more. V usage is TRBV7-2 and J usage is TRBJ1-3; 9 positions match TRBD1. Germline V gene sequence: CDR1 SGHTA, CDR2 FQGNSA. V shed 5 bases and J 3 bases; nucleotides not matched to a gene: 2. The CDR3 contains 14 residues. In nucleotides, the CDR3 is TGTGCCAGCAGCCAGGGACAGGGTGGAAACACCATATATTTT. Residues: CASSQGQGGNTIYF.

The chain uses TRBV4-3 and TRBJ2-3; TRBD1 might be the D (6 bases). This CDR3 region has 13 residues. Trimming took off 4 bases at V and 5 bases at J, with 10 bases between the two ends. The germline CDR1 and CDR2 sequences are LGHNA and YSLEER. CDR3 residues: CASSRTQGDTQYF. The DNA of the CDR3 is TGCGCCAGCAGCCGAACACAGGGAGATACGCAGTATTTT.

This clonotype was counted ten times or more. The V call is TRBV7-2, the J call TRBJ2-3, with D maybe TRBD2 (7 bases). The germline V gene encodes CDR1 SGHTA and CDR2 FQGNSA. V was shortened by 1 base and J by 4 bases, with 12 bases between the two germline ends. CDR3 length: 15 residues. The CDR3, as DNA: TGTGCCAGCAGCTTAGGGCGGGGGCTCCCAGATACGCAGTATTTT. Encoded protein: CASSLGRGLPDTQYF.

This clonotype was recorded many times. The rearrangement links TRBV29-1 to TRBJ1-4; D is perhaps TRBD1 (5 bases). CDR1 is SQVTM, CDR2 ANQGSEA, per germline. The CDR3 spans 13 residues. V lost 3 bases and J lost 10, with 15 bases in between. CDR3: CSVDVMGDAKLFF. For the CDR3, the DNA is TGCAGCGTTGATGTCATGGGGGATGCAAAACTGTTTTTT.

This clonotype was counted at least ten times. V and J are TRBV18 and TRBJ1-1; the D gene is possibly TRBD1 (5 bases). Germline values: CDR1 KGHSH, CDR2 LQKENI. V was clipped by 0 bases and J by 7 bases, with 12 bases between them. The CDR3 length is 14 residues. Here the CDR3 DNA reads TGTGCCAGCTCACCACCAGGGGTAAAGGGTGAAGCTTTCTTT. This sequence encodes CASSPPGVKGEAFF. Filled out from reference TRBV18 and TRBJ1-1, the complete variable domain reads NAGVMQNPRHLVRRRGQEARLRCSPMKGHSHVYWYRQLPEEGLKFMVYLQKENIIDESGMPKERFSAEFPKEGPSILRIQQVVRGDSAAYFCASSPPGVKGEAFFGQGTRLTVV.